This is a list of T cell receptor beta chains from one sample in a study of blood T cells in healthy people across ages. MiXCR was run by TCRdb on the 5' RACE reads, yielding one entry per CDR3 protein. The data contain 1.5 million to 2 million distinct CDR3 sequences, over 25% of them singletons. The sequencing sample was made of blood. The source of these receptors is a woman in her thirties in good health. CDR3s leave out the opening cysteine and the closing phenylalanine or tryptophan.

J,V,CDR3
TRBJ1-4,TRBV7-9,ACSGEGLQGRKLF
TRBJ2-1,TRBV7-6,ASSVLTGYNEQF
TRBJ2-7,TRBV20-1,SAPKRELVYEQY
TRBJ2-3,TRBV6-6,ASSYSVVLTDTQY
TRBJ2-1,TRBV15,ATSRAGSYNEQF
TRBJ2-6,TRBV7-3,ASSLTGLGISGANVLT
TRBJ2-5,TRBV29-1,SGSQLAVSYRETQY
TRBJ2-5,TRBV20-1,SATRGPGGGQETQY
TRBJ1-2,TRBV7-6,ASSSSPGTGGELYGYT
TRBJ2-1,TRBV5-1,ASSLDGQSSYNEQF
TRBJ1-5,TRBV12-3/TRBV12-4,ASSFRKTAGGNQPQH
TRBJ2-6,TRBV11-2,ASSFWAGVTGANVLT
TRBJ2-7,TRBV13,ASSVGLEGYEQY
TRBJ2-1,TRBV29-1,SVGPTGVNEQF
TRBJ1-6,TRBV25-1,ASSDRVTNSPLH
TRBJ2-3,TRBV10-3,AIGEGTDTQY
TRBJ2-5,TRBV7-9,ASSFNVGTLQETQY
TRBJ1-2,TRBV6-5,ASKWDGRYGGYT
TRBJ2-7,TRBV29-1,SVGGRGDYNEQY
TRBJ2-1,TRBV20-1,SAAPSGRVNEQF
TRBJ1-5,TRBV19,ASHGGTYQPQH
TRBJ2-3,TRBV29-1,SVEGDREGTDTQY
TRBJ1-2,TRBV7-3,ASSLGGCGYT
TRBJ2-1,TRBV3-1,ASSQGGGFGETQF
TRBJ2-3,TRBV10-2,AISDDTQY
TRBJ2-1,TRBV2,ASGASGIYNEQF
TRBJ2-7,TRBV5-4,ASSEPRQGSSYEQY
TRBJ2-1,TRBV7-9,ASSARGSRYNEQF
TRBJ2-6,TRBV7-9,ASSHPPGSANVLT
TRBJ1-6,TRBV30,AWSVRAGLSPLH
TRBJ2-5,TRBV6-5,ASSYSAGGGEETQY
TRBJ1-4,TRBV9,ASSVRGVEEKLF
TRBJ1-3,TRBV7-2,ASSSERSYSGNTIY
TRBJ2-1,TRBV14,ASSQDHAEEQF
TRBJ1-1,TRBV5-1,ASLDGIIGNTEAF
TRBJ1-5,TRBV12-3/TRBV12-4,ASSLPGVGNQPQH
TRBJ2-1,TRBV15,ATSRDMAIQGEGYNEQF
TRBJ2-5,TRBV10-1,ASSANRGGQETQY
NA,TRBV10-3,AISETATNEQY
TRBJ2-6,TRBV5-1,ASTRSRTSGANVLT
TRBJ2-3,TRBV5-1,ASSLRPEDTDTQY
TRBJ2-1,TRBV20-1,SASDRLAVVNEQF
TRBJ2-2,TRBV7-2,ASSLAPGVNTGELF
TRBJ2-7,TRBV5-1,AGSFGLSYEQY
TRBJ2-1,TRBV7-9,ASSHRTNGEQF